The 18 T cell receptor beta chains below were found in one sample sequenced in a study of regulatory T cells in long-lasting Graves disease. For TCR beta, libraries came from iRepertoire HTBI primers and Arm-PCR of CDR3 regions. MiXCR was run by TCRdb on the multiplex PCR reads, yielding one entry per CDR3 protein. The sample includes hundreds of thousands of distinct CDR3 sequences, 15% to 20% of them seen just once. Noted time point: newly diagnosed GD, antithyroid drugs for less than 3 months. Extracted RNA from PBMCs served as the source of the TCR library. The same data also went into a second study, on T cells in Graves' hyperthyroidism and ophthalmopathy.

The sequences come from peripheral blood mononuclear cells (PBMCs), collected at new diagnosis, from a patient treated with antithyroid drugs. These receptors came from a woman aged 25-40 years with Graves disease.

This clonotype was counted a few times. A junction end diverges from the germline sequence, so it may reflect a read error. The V call is TRBV6-5, the J call TRBJ2-7; TRBD2 is a possible D gene (5 bases). This CDR3 contains 15 residues. Germline CDR1 MNHEY, CDR2 SVGAGI. The chain's CDR3 is CASSYSTAGPYEQHF. The CDR3 bases are TGTGCCAGCAGTTACTCGACTGCGGGCCCCTACGAGCAGCACTTC.

This clonotype was seen a handful of times. V usage is TRBV28 and J usage is TRBJ2-7; 8 bases are a match to TRBD1. This CDR3 contains 13 residues. V shed 7 bases and J 3 bases; nucleotides not matched to a gene: 5. Looked up from germline, CDR1 is MDHEN and CDR2 is SYDVKM. This CDR3 reads CASTGGISYEQYF. CDR3 sequence (DNA): TGTGCCAGCACAGGGGGCATCAGCTACGAGCAGTACTTC. Full variable domain (outside the CDR3, taken from reference TRBV28 and TRBJ2-7): DVKVTQSSRYLVKRTGEKVFLECVQDMDHENMFWYRQDPGLGLRLIYFSYDVKMKEKGDIPEGYSVSREKKERFSLILESASTNQTSMYLCASTGGISYEQYFGPGTRLTVT.

As regards this clonotype: It differs at one base from a far larger clone, so likely a read error. CDR3 sequence reads: CASSGDRTRTQYF. Written as DNA, the CDR3 is TGTGCCAGCAGTGGAGACAGAACGAGGACCCAGTACTTC. The chain employs TRBV2 and TRBJ2-4, with a possible D match to TRBD1 (5 bases). The end of the DNA fits TRBJ2-5 better, so the J call may be wrong. CDR3 length equals 13 residues. Germline V gene sequence: CDR1 SNHLY, CDR2 FYNNEI.

This clonotype was picked up a small number of times. The chain has TRBV2 and TRBJ2-3, with 11 bases lining up with TRBD2. The junction had 8 bases not matched to a gene; V was cut back by 7 bases and J by 2 bases. The CDR3 contains 16 residues. Germline assignment: CDR1 SNHLY and CDR2 FYNNEI. CDR3 sequence (DNA): TGTGCCAGCATACGGCTAGCGGGAGGATCCACAGATACGCAGTATTTT. Its translation is CASIRLAGGSTDTQYF. Drawing the rest from reference TRBV2 and TRBJ2-3, the complete variable domain is EPEVTQTPSHQVTQMGQEVILRCVPISNHLYFYWYRQILGQKVEFLVSFYNNEISEKSEIFDDQFSVERPDGSNFTLKIRSTKLEDSAMYFCASIRLAGGSTDTQYFGPGTRLTVL.

The table lists this clonotype with many counts. The rearrangement uses TRBV11-3 and TRBJ2-2; D gene unclear. Germline V gene lookup returns CDR1 SGHNT and CDR2 YENEEA. The germline V and J ends were trimmed by 0 bases and 1 base, with 6 bases remaining between them. This CDR3 comprises 15 residues. In DNA, the CDR3 is TGTGCCAGCAGCTTAGAATACGGGAACACCGGGGAGCTGTTTTTT. It translates to CASSLEYGNTGELFF.

The gene calls are TRBV5-4 and TRBJ2-5; 7 positions agree with TRBD2. Germline loops: CDR1 SGHNT, CDR2 YYREEE (reference sequence). The CDR3 extends over 14 amino acids. Trimming cost V 3 bases and J 5 bases; bases outside gene matches: 7. The CDR3 bases are TGTGCCAGCAGCTCCAGCGGGAAAGTGGAGACCCAGTACTTC. It specifies CASSSSGKVETQYF.

The CDR3 here is CASSFTGQGAEGNTIYF. CDR3 in DNA: TGTGCCAGCAGCTTTACCGGACAGGGGGCAGAAGGAAACACCATATATTTT. The rearrangement uses TRBV7-2 and TRBJ1-3; 11 bases are shared with TRBD1. J was trimmed by 4 bases and V by 3 bases; bases with no gene match: 8. From germline, CDR1 is SGHTA and CDR2 FQGNSA. This CDR3 comprises 17 residues.

This clonotype has a count of ten or more. The chain links TRBV28 to TRBJ2-7; 7 bases fit TRBD1. The CDR3 length is 13 residues. V gave up 7 bases and J gave up 3 bases; unmatched junction bases: 6. Germline CDR1 is MDHEN and CDR2 is SYDVKM. CDR3 nucleotide sequence: TGTGCCAGCACTGACAGGGTAAACTACGAGCAGTACTTC. Protein sequence: CASTDRVNYEQYF.

This sequence joins TRBV6-1 and TRBJ2-1; TRBD2 matches 12 bases. CDR1 is MNHNS and CDR2 is SASEGT in the germline V gene. The CDR3 is 18 amino acids. V lost 5 bases, J lost 6 bases, and 14 bases stayed unmatched. The CDR3, as DNA: TGTGCCAGCAGTCTCCCCCCTAGCGGGAGGGAAAAAGGCAATGAGCAGTTCTTC. Protein sequence: CASSLPPSGREKGNEQFF.

The chain links TRBV7-9 to TRBJ2-1; 7 positions agree with TRBD1. This CDR3 has 15 residues. Germline trimming cut 5 bases from V and 1 base from J; bases unmatched to any gene: 5. The germline V gene has CDR1 SEHNR and CDR2 FQNEAQ (reference sequence). The CDR3 region has the DNA TGTGCCAGCAGCGGTACAGGGGTGTCCTACAATGAGCAGTTCTTC. It yields the protein CASSGTGVSYNEQFF.

Comments on this clonotype: This may be a read error, as it is one base from a much larger clone. The chain is built from TRBV2 and TRBJ2-2, with D perhaps matching TRBD1 or TRBD2 (5 bases each). Germline-derived CDR1 and CDR2 are SNHLY and FYNNEI. The CDR3 has 15 amino acids. The CDR3 here is CASSEGAGHTGELLF. In nucleotides, the CDR3 is TGTGCCAGCAGTGAAGGGGCAGGGCACACCGGGGAGCTGCTTTTT.

This clonotype was detected many times. The rearrangement links TRBV2 to TRBJ2-7, with 8 bases matching TRBD2. Losses at the gene ends were 5 bases for V and 0 bases for J; bases not matched to a gene: 6. The CDR3 spans 15 residues. Germline lookup yields CDR1 SNHLY and CDR2 FYNNEI. In nucleotides, the CDR3 is TGTGCCAGCAGTTTCCCCGGGACTAGCTCCTACGAGCAGTACTTC. Protein sequence: CASSFPGTSSYEQYF.

Ten or more counts support this clonotype. The chain is built from TRBV10-3 and TRBJ2-3, with TRBD2 matching over 11 bases. The CDR3 runs 18 residues. Germline trimming cut 5 bases from V and 1 base from J; bases unmatched to any gene: 11. CDR1 is ENHRY, CDR2 SYGVKD, per germline. CDR3 nucleotides: TGTGCCATCAGTCCGAGAGGGCTAGCGGGAGGTGGCACAGATACGCAGTATTTT. Translated, it gives CAISPRGLAGGGTDTQYF.

A remark on this clonotype: Relative to the germline gene, one junction end is altered; a read error may explain this. CDR3 sequence reads: CASSYLSEAQYF. CDR3 DNA sequence: TGCGCCAGCAGTTACCTTTCGGAGGCCCAGTACTTC. The chain recombines TRBV6-2 or TRBV6-3 with TRBJ2-5, with D possibly being TRBD2 (5 bases). The CDR3 has 12 amino acids. Per germline, CDR1 MNHEY and CDR2 SVGEGT.

This clonotype appeared a few times. The chain uses TRBV27 and TRBJ2-3; D unresolved. This CDR3 contains 11 residues. Per germline, CDR1 MNHEY and CDR2 SMNVEV (reference sequence). Trimming stripped 7 bases from V and 5 bases from J, with 7 bases between. CDR3 nucleotide sequence: TGTGCCAGCAAGGGCTTAGATACGCAGTATTTT. As protein: CASKGLDTQYF.

This chain uses TRBV6-1 with TRBJ2-1, with 7 bases matching TRBD1. The length of the CDR3 is 17 residues. V gave up 6 bases and J gave up 4 bases; unmatched junction bases: 15. Germline values: CDR1 MNHNS, CDR2 SASEGT. This chain's CDR3 is CASRTSLLRDRYNEQFF. In nucleotides, the CDR3 is TGTGCCAGCAGAACCTCCCTCCTCCGGGACAGATACAATGAGCAGTTCTTC.

V usage is TRBV14 and J usage is TRBJ2-7; D gene unclear. V was clipped by 5 bases and J by 1 base, with 9 bases between them. The CDR3 spans 13 residues. Germline V gene lookup returns CDR1 SGHDN and CDR2 FVKESK. Here the CDR3 DNA reads TGTGCCAGCAGCGCAAGAAATTCCTACGAGCAGTACTTC. This gives the protein CASSARNSYEQYF.

The chain combines TRBV28 with TRBJ1-1; unclear D gene. The germline V and J ends were trimmed by 5 bases and 8 bases, with 15 bases remaining between them. This CDR3 has 13 amino acids. CDR1 MDHEN and CDR2 SYDVKM come from the germline V gene. The CDR3 protein is CASSITTHLEAFF. In DNA, the CDR3 is TGTGCCAGCAGTATAACGACACACTTGGAAGCTTTCTTT.